Below are 31 T cell receptor beta chains sequenced from a single sample in a study of prognosis after radiotherapy for stage I lung cancer. Genomic DNA served as the source from which two-round multiplex PCR generated TCR beta CDR3 amplicons. Gene-specific primers for each TRBV and TRBJ gene drove first-round PCR. TCRdb re-called the multiplex PCR reads through MiXCR, storing one row per CDR3 protein. The profile shows approximately 51,000 distinct CDR3 sequences, about a third of them singletons. Sequencing used PBMCs, obtained before or after stereotactic body radiation therapy (not recorded which). Receptors were obtained from a donor at least 50 years old with non-small cell lung cancer.

This clonotype has a single count. The chain joins TRBV5-1 to TRBJ2-7, with TRBD2 matching over 8 bases. Trimming cost V 2 bases and J 10 bases; bases outside gene matches: 14. This CDR3 has 15 amino acids. CDR1 SGHRS and CDR2 YFSETQ come from the germline V gene. The CDR3 DNA is TGCGCCAGCAGCTTTGCCACGGGGGGGCGAGGCGATCAGTACTTC. It translates to CASSFATGGRGDQYF.

This clonotype has a count of ten or more. The rearrangement uses TRBV20-1 and TRBJ2-2; 8 bases line up with TRBD2. The CDR3 is 13 residues long. J lost 4 bases, V lost 5 bases, and 3 bases had no gene match. CDR1 is DFQATT, CDR2 SNEGSKA, per germline (reference sequence). For the CDR3, the DNA is TGCAGTGCTGGTAGCGGGACCACCGGGGAGCTGTTTTTT. This codes for CSAGSGTTGELFF.

CDR3 sequence: CAWKLTCCFGYTF. CDR3 in DNA: TGTGCCTGGAAGCTGACATGCTGCTTCGGCTACACCTTC. This chain links TRBV30 with TRBJ1-2; no reliable D call. Germline V gene data show CDR1 as GTSNPN and CDR2 as SVGIG (reference sequence). The CDR3 runs 13 residues. V shed 4 bases and J shed 8 bases, with 17 bases lying between them.

This clonotype was counted only a few times. This sequence joins TRBV20-1 and TRBJ1-6; 8 bases are shared with TRBD1. The germline gives CDR1 DFQATT, CDR2 SNEGSKA (reference sequence). The CDR3 has 13 residues. The J segment lost 9 bases and the V segment lost 6 bases, leaving 7 bases of the junction unmatched. Here the CDR3 reads CSARTGTGSPLHF. As DNA, the CDR3 is TGCAGTGCACGGACAGGGACAGGTTCACCCCTCCACTTT.

This clonotype was found many times. The chain is built from TRBV28 and TRBJ1-2; unclear D gene. The germline V gene encodes CDR1 MDHEN and CDR2 SYDVKM. The CDR3 spans 15 residues. V was trimmed by 2 bases and J by 4 bases, leaving 14 bases between them. The CDR3: CASSLSGVLTYGYTF. The CDR3, as DNA: TGTGCCAGCAGTTTAAGTGGAGTCCTAACCTATGGCTACACCTTC.

Turning to this clonotype: A single base separates this from a much larger clone, so it may be a read error. The V call is TRBV7-9, the J call TRBJ2-5, with D possibly matching TRBD1 (5 bases). Trimming left V 5 bases short and J 3 bases short, with 16 bases between. The CDR3 runs 15 residues. The germline V gene encodes CDR1 SEHNR and CDR2 FQNEAQ (reference sequence). The CDR3 loop reads CASSVLWGIEETQYF. The CDR3 DNA is TGTGCCAGCAGCGTACTTTGGGGCATCGAAGAGACCCAGTACTTC. The whole variable domain, filled in from reference TRBV7-9 and TRBJ2-5, reads DTGVSQNPRHKITKRGQNVTFRCDPISEHNRLYWYRQTLGQGPEFLTYFQNEAQLEKSRLLSDRFSAERPKGSFSTLEIQRTEQGDSAMYLCASSVLWGIEETQYFGPGTRLLVL.

The rearrangement links TRBV11-3 to TRBJ1-2; D might be TRBD1 (5 bases). CDR3 length: 13 residues. Between the trimmed V and J ends, which lost 3 bases and 6 bases, there was a span of 11 bases. Looked up from germline, CDR1 is SGHNT and CDR2 is YENEEA. CDR3 protein: CASSFSRVNGYTF. In DNA, the CDR3 is TGTGCCAGCAGCTTCTCCAGGGTCAATGGCTACACCTTC.

This clonotype was picked up many times. The CDR3 DNA reads TGTGCCAGCAGCCCAAGGACAGGGGTTAATACGCAGTATTTT. It encodes CASSPRTGVNTQYF. This rearrangement joins TRBV7-9 to TRBJ2-3, with 9 bases fitting TRBD1. The CDR3 spans 14 residues. Germline CDR1 SEHNR, CDR2 FQNEAQ (reference sequence). V dropped 5 bases and J dropped 7; count of bases not matched to a gene: 7.

The genes are TRBV28 and TRBJ1-2; D remains ambiguous. The CDR3 length is 17 residues. V shed 7 bases and J shed 4 bases, with 25 bases lying between them. Germline lookup yields CDR1 MDHEN and CDR2 SYDVKM. CDR3 loop: CASISRKGGSTLYGYTF. The CDR3 region has the DNA TGTGCCAGCATTTCCAGGAAGGGAGGGAGTACTCTCTATGGCTACACCTTC.

Many counts were recorded for this clonotype. The chain has TRBV5-6 and TRBJ1-2, with a weak D call TRBD1 (5 bases). This CDR3 is 14 amino acids long. Germline V gene sequence: CDR1 SGHDT, CDR2 YYEEEE. With 4 bases removed from V and 8 bases from J, the gap between germline ends came to 18 bases. CDR3: CASSGYGQGPGYTF. The CDR3 region has the DNA TGTGCCAGCAGCGGCTATGGCCAGGGACCAGGCTACACCTTC.

This clonotype was seen once. This likely traces to a read error, being one base from a far larger clone. J is TRBJ2-7 and V is TRBV5-1; 7 nucleotides align to TRBD2. The DNA end is more similar to TRBJ2-1, so the J call may be wrong. Germline V gives CDR1 SGHRS, CDR2 YFSETQ. The CDR3 is 13 residues long. The CDR3 reads CASSSLGGDEQFF. CDR3 DNA sequence: TGCGCCAGCAGCTCCTTGGGGGGGGATGAGCAGTTCTTC.

This clonotype was observed once. The genes are TRBV30 and TRBJ2-1; no clear D. CDR3 length: 15 residues. The V gene lost 6 bases and the J gene lost 3 bases, with 18 bases spanning the gap. The V gene's germline CDR1 is GTSNPN and CDR2 SVGIG (reference sequence). DNA of the CDR3: TGTGCCTGCCCCAACGGACCAGAAAACTACAATGAGCAGTTCTTC. Translation gives CACPNGPENYNEQFF.

This clonotype was recorded at least ten times. The chain links TRBV10-3 to TRBJ2-5, with TRBD1 matching over 7 bases. V lost 11 bases and J lost 1; bases outside the gene matches: 16. The CDR3 extends over 16 amino acids. Germline assignment: CDR1 ENHRY and CDR2 SYGVKD. Written as DNA, the CDR3 is TGTGCCGCCCGACAGGGCCCTCGCACCCCCCAAGAGACCCAGTACTTC. It yields the protein CAARQGPRTPQETQYF.

This clonotype was seen just once. A much more abundant neighbour one base away suggests this may be a read error. The chain uses TRBV6-2 or TRBV6-3 and TRBJ2-4; TRBD1 aligns across 8 bases. This CDR3 is built from 17 residues. Germline V gene data show CDR1 as MNHEY and CDR2 as SVGEGT. The V segment lost 6 bases and the J segment 2 bases; nucleotides outside the gene matches: 12. The CDR3 DNA follows: TGTGCCAGCAGACCATCCTCGGGACAGGTGTCCAAAAACATTCAGTACTTC. This codes for CASRPSSGQVSKNIQYF.

Comments on this clonotype: A much larger clone is a single base away; this may be a read error. V gene TRBV27 combines with J gene TRBJ2-3; D gene ambiguous. The length of the CDR3 is 13 residues. The V end was cut by 1 base, the J end by 3 bases, with 5 bases between. Germline V gene sequence: CDR1 MNHEY, CDR2 SMNVEV (reference sequence). CDR3 sequence (DNA): TGTGCCAGCAGTTTATTTGCTACAGATACGCAGTATTTT. Its translation: CASSLFATDTQYF.

This clonotype was recorded many times. The V call is TRBV19, the J call TRBJ1-3, with D perhaps matching TRBD1 (5 bases). CDR1 LNHDA and CDR2 SQIVND come from the germline V gene (reference sequence). Trimming took off 6 bases at V and 0 bases at J, with 12 bases between the two ends. This CDR3 has 15 residues. CDR3 coding DNA: TGTGCCAGTAGCCATAGACAGCGCTCTGGAAACACCATATATTTT. It specifies CASSHRQRSGNTIYF.

Many counts were recorded for this clonotype. The V and J genes are TRBV5-1 and TRBJ2-5, with D unclear. The CDR3 extends over 13 amino acids. The germline V gene has CDR1 SGHRS and CDR2 YFSETQ. V lost 2 bases to trimming and J lost 1 base, with 6 bases between them. The CDR3 protein is CASSLVFQETQYF. The CDR3, as DNA: TGCGCCAGCAGCTTAGTATTCCAAGAGACCCAGTACTTC.

The chain has TRBV25-1 and TRBJ2-5; weak D call: TRBD2 (7 bases). The CDR3 is 16 amino acids. V was trimmed by 0 bases and J by 5 bases, leaving 16 bases between them. The germline V gene encodes CDR1 MGHDK and CDR2 SYGVNS. The CDR3 sequence is CASSEYGGRSWETQYF. CDR3 sequence (DNA): TGTGCCAGCAGTGAATACGGGGGGCGTTCGTGGGAGACCCAGTACTTC.

With respect to this clonotype: Since a much larger clone is just one base distant, this may be a read error. The J gene is TRBJ2-5, the V gene TRBV5-1, with no clear D. Germline CDR1 and CDR2: SGHRS and YFSETQ. The CDR3 loop spans 13 amino acids. Trimming cost V 4 bases and J 2 bases, with 9 bases left between them. The CDR3 spells CASSVAVQETQYF. CDR3 in DNA: TGCGCCAGCAGCGTAGCTGTGCAAGAGACCCAGTACTTC.

This clonotype is judged medium-sized. This chain joins TRBV30 and TRBJ1-2, with unresolved D. The CDR3 extends over 13 amino acids. Germline V CDR1 and CDR2: GTSNPN, SVGIG (reference sequence). V lost 4 bases and J 6 bases, leaving 15 bases between the germline ends. Written as DNA, the CDR3 is TGTGCCTGGAACGAAGGGAATGAGGATGGCTACACCTTC. Its translation: CAWNEGNEDGYTF.

Details on this clonotype: A far larger clone differs by one base, so this is likely a read error. The V and J genes are TRBV11-3 and TRBJ2-1; D gene uncertain. CDR3 length: 12 residues. Per the germline V gene, CDR1 is SGHNT and CDR2 is YENEEA. The V end lost 5 bases, the J end lost 10 bases, and 12 bases lay between the germline ends. The CDR3 sequence: CASSPGDYEQFF. The CDR3, as DNA: TGTGCCAGCAGCCCCGGAGATTACGAGCAGTTCTTC.

This clonotype turned up a few times. This may arise from a read error, as a much more abundant clone is one base away. The chain is built from TRBV6-5 and TRBJ2-6; 10 nucleotides match TRBD2. Germline CDR1 reads MNHEY; CDR2 reads SVGAGI. The CDR3 is 19 amino acids. V dropped 2 bases and J dropped 4; count of bases not matched to a gene: 11. CDR3 residues: CASSYGLAVHSGGANVLTF. CDR3 sequence (DNA): TGTGCCAGCAGTTACGGACTAGCGGTACATAGTGGAGGGGCCAACGTCCTGACTTTC.

The rearrangement joins TRBV6-1 to TRBJ1-3; D remains unclear. CDR3 size: 12 residues. Germline CDR1 is MNHNS and CDR2 is SASEGT. Between the trimmed V and J ends, which lost 3 bases and 5 bases, there was a span of 5 bases. As DNA, the CDR3 is TGTGCCAGCAGTGAGTTTCGAAACACCATATATTTT. It yields the protein CASSEFRNTIYF.

About this clonotype itself: Being one base from a much bigger clone, this may be a read error. The CDR3 region has the DNA TGTGCCAGCAGTTACAGGGGCGAGCAGTACTTC. Protein product: CASSYRGEQYF. J is TRBJ2-7 and V is TRBV6-2 or TRBV6-3, with a tentative D call TRBD1 (5 bases). The CDR3 length is 11 residues. V was shortened by 2 bases and J by 6 bases, with 5 bases between the two germline ends. Per germline, CDR1 MNHEY and CDR2 SVGEGT.

The chain carries TRBV20-1 and TRBJ2-5; tentative D call: TRBD1 (5 bases). V shed 3 bases and J shed 4 bases, with 21 bases lying between them. Per germline, CDR1 DFQATT and CDR2 SNEGSKA (reference sequence). The CDR3 consists of 16 residues. CDR3 amino acids: CSASDARHGAAETQYF. In DNA form, the CDR3 reads TGCAGTGCTAGCGATGCCCGACATGGGGCCGCAGAGACCCAGTACTTC.

The table lists this clonotype with a count of one. This rearrangement joins TRBV7-3 to TRBJ2-7; D unresolved. The CDR3 has 11 residues. V was clipped by 8 bases and J by 3 bases, with 8 bases between them. The germline CDR1 and CDR2 sequences are SGHTA and FQGTGA. The CDR3 bases are TGTGCCAGCCAAGACCACTACGAGCAGTACTTC. Amino acids: CASQDHYEQYF.

Details on this clonotype: At one of its ends the junction is not consistent with the germline gene, which may arise from a read error. V is TRBV4-3 and J is TRBJ2-1, with 10 bases lining up with TRBD2. The CDR3 is made up of 16 amino acids. The V gene's germline CDR1 is LGHNA and CDR2 YSLEER. This CDR3 reads CASSHVPSGRPGEQFF. The CDR3 nucleotides read TGCGCCAGCAGCCATGTTCCTAGCGGGAGACCAGGTGAGCAGTTCTTT.

In its sample, this clonotype was seen many times. This chain joins TRBV9 and TRBJ2-3, with a possible D match to TRBD2 (6 bases). V was trimmed by 0 bases and J by 2 bases, leaving 10 bases between them. The germline V gene encodes CDR1 SGDLS and CDR2 YYNGEE. This CDR3 contains 15 residues. The CDR3 bases are TGTGCCAGCAGCGTAGGCACTAGCTCCACAGATACGCAGTATTTT. It specifies CASSVGTSSTDTQYF.

The sample holds many counts of this clonotype. The chain combines TRBV6-2 or TRBV6-3 with TRBJ2-6; the D is unclear. V was shortened by 6 bases and J by 0 bases, with 9 bases between the two germline ends. Per germline, CDR1 MNHEY and CDR2 SVGEGT. The CDR3 loop spans 15 amino acids. The CDR3 reads CASSPDGSGANVLTF. The DNA for the CDR3 is TGTGCCAGCAGCCCAGACGGCTCTGGGGCCAACGTCCTGACTTTC.

This clonotype was seen repeatedly, ten times or more. This rearrangement joins TRBV5-6 to TRBJ1-6; 11 bases are shared with TRBD1. The CDR3 has 17 residues. Trimming took 4 bases from V and 10 from J; bases not matched to a gene: 13. Germline CDR1 reads SGHDT; CDR2 reads YYEEEE. In nucleotides, the CDR3 is TGTGCCAGCAGCCGTGCCGGGACAGGGGGACTTGGCTCACCCCTCCACTTT. Its translation: CASSRAGTGGLGSPLHF.

Many counts were recorded for this clonotype. This rearrangement joins TRBV11-1 to TRBJ2-6; D gene unclear. This CDR3 region has 13 residues. Germline CDR1 reads SGHAT; CDR2 reads FQDESV (reference sequence). Trimming shortened V by 0 bases and J by 3 bases, and 0 bases separated the two germline ends. The CDR3 is CASSLAGANVLTF. In DNA form, the CDR3 reads TGTGCCAGCAGCTTAGCTGGGGCCAACGTCCTGACTTTC.